This TCR beta chain was identified during a study of blood T cell repertoires in COVID-19. The data were produced by immunoSEQ multiplex PCR, yet TCRdb's version contains in-frame clones alone and is incomplete. The sample has around 370,000 clones; 88% are singletons. Trimming at V came to 8 bases and at J to 9 bases, leaving 10 bases not matched to a gene. The CDR3 covers 13 residues. CDR1 is MNHNY and CDR2 is SVGAGI in the germline V gene (reference sequence). The specimen sequenced was PBMCs or T cells enriched from blood (not recorded which). This chain connects TRBV6-6 to TRBJ2-3, with TRBD2 identical over 8 bases. The receptor was derived from a woman between 18 and 29 years old who had recovered from COVID-19. The CDR3 nucleotides read TGTGCCAGCCGCCCGGGGGGGGAGGGAACGCAGTATTTT. As protein: CASRPGGEGTQYF.